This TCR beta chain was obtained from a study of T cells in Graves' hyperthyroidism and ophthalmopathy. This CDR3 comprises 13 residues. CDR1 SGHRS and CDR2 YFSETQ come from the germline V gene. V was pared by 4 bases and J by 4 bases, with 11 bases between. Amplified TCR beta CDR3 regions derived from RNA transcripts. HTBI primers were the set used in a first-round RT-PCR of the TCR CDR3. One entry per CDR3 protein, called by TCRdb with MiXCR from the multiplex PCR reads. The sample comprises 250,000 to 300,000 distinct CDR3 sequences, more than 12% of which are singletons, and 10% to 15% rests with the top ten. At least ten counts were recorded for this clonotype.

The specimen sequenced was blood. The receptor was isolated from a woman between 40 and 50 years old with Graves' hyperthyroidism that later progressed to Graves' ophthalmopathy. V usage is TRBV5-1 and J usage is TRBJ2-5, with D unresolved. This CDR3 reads CASSASVRETQYF. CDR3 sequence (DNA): TGCGCCAGCAGCGCATCGGTTCGAGAGACCCAGTACTTC.